The next 17 T cell receptor beta chains were all read from a single sample in a study of human T cells and chemical hapten exposure. In TCRdb, the RACE reads were re-called with MiXCR into one record per CDR3 protein. Seen here are more than 250,000 distinct CDR3 sequences, 7.5% to 10% observed once, and the top ten hold over 2%. The sample's time point: pre-sensitization, week 0. Regarding treatment: therapeutic diphenylcyclopropenone sensitization with weekly scalp DPC. The specimen was whole blood, collected in connection with sensitization to the hapten diphenylcyclopropenone (DPC). These TCRs come from a woman aged 40 to 50 with alopecia areata. Some clones in this sample may be carry-over from other donors' samples.

Only a few counts were recorded for this clonotype. The genes are TRBV28 and TRBJ2-7; D might be TRBD1 (5 bases). Trimming removed 1 base at V and 3 bases at J, with 10 bases between. This CDR3 region has 14 residues. Germline CDR1 is MDHEN and CDR2 is SYDVKM. CDR3 sequence reads: CASSLSGLRYEQYF. In DNA form, the CDR3 reads TGTGCCAGCAGTTTATCAGGGTTGCGCTACGAGCAGTACTTC.

In the case of this clonotype: This may arise from a read error, as a much more abundant clone is one base away. The DNA for the CDR3 is TGTGCCACCAGTGACCCTGGGACCGGCTCTGGAAACACCATAAATTTT. Its translation: CATSDPGTGSGNTINF. The chain is built from TRBV24-1 and TRBJ1-3, with TRBD1 as a possible D gene (5 bases). CDR3 length: 16 residues. Germline V CDR1 and CDR2: KGHDR, SFDVKD.

This clonotype was detected a few times. The CDR3: CASSVDRSYEQYF. The CDR3 nucleotides read TGTGCCAGCAGCGTCGACAGGTCCTACGAGCAGTACTTC. J is TRBJ2-7 and V is TRBV11-2; a possible D gene is TRBD1 (6 bases). The CDR3 covers 13 residues. Trimming left V 5 bases short and J 1 base short, with 9 bases between. In germline, CDR1 is SGHAT, CDR2 FQNNGV.

This clonotype was counted a few times. CDR3 region: CSAMLLAGGPQSSYNEQFF. The CDR3 coding sequence is TGCAGTGCTATGTTACTAGCGGGAGGCCCCCAAAGCTCCTACAATGAGCAGTTCTTC. V and J are TRBV20-1 and TRBJ2-1, with 12 bases fitting TRBD2. The CDR3 covers 19 residues. CDR1 DFQATT and CDR2 SNEGSKA come from the germline V gene (reference sequence). V trimming: 4 bases; J trimming: 0 bases; junction bases outside the gene matches: 13.

This clonotype has a handful of counts. The rearrangement uses TRBV20-1 and TRBJ2-5; possibly TRBD2 for D (5 bases). Germline lookup yields CDR1 DFQATT and CDR2 SNEGSKA (reference sequence). CDR3 size: 16 residues. V gave up 1 base and J gave up 0 bases, with 15 bases separating them. DNA for the CDR3: TGCAGTGCTAGAGGAGGGCAGACGAGTTACCAAGAGACCCAGTACTTC. This codes for CSARGGQTSYQETQYF.

Only a few counts were recorded for this clonotype. This chain uses TRBV10-3 with TRBJ2-3, with 9 bases aligning to TRBD1. Germline V gene sequence: CDR1 ENHRY, CDR2 SYGVKD. This CDR3 comprises 16 residues. J gave up 0 bases and V 2 bases, and 3 bases lay outside the gene matches. The CDR3: CAISEITGGSTDTQYF. In DNA, the CDR3 is TGTGCCATCAGTGAGATTACAGGGGGCAGCACAGATACGCAGTATTTT.

This rearrangement joins TRBV7-3 to TRBJ1-1; D might be TRBD1 (6 bases). The CDR3 has 15 amino acids. CDR1 is SGHTA, CDR2 FQGTGA, per germline. Trimming cost V 0 bases and J 3 bases, with 11 bases left between them. The chain's CDR3 is CASSLTHRAYTEAFF. The CDR3 coding sequence is TGTGCCAGCAGCTTAACGCACAGGGCATACACTGAAGCTTTCTTT.

This clonotype was seen at least ten times. V and J are TRBV7-2 and TRBJ2-7; D tentatively fits TRBD1 or TRBD2 (5 bases each). CDR1 and CDR2 from the germline V gene are SGHTA and FQGNSA. V was cut by 6 bases and J by 4 bases, with 16 bases left in between. This CDR3 region has 14 residues. Here the CDR3 reads CASSPRDGPYEQYF. DNA for the CDR3: TGTGCCAGCAGTCCTCGGGACGGTCCATACGAGCAGTACTTC.

A few counts support this clonotype. The gene calls are TRBV9 and TRBJ1-4; unclear D gene. The V and J ends lost 3 bases and 0 bases respectively, with 12 bases between them. Per the germline V gene, CDR1 is SGDLS and CDR2 is YYNGEE. CDR3 size: 16 residues. The CDR3 sequence is CASSEAPQSTNEKLFF. CDR3 bases: TGTGCCAGCAGCGAAGCGCCCCAGTCAACTAATGAAAAACTGTTTTTT.

The genes are TRBV11-1 and TRBJ2-2; TRBD2 matches 8 bases. After removal of 3 bases from V and 4 bases from J, the junction contained 4 bases not matched to a gene. This CDR3 has 15 residues. Germline V gene data show CDR1 as SGHAT and CDR2 as FQDESV (reference sequence). The CDR3 nucleotides are TGTGCCAGCAGCTTGACTAGCGCGGTCACCGGGGAGCTGTTTTTT. This encodes CASSLTSAVTGELFF.

This clonotype was counted only a few times. The V call is TRBV28, the J call TRBJ2-3; the match to TRBD2 covers 7 bases. V was pared by 6 bases and J by 0 bases, with 12 bases of the junction left unmatched. CDR3 length: 17 residues. Germline V CDR1 and CDR2: MDHEN, SYDVKM. CDR3 nucleotide sequence: TGTGCCAGCAGCGGGGGGACGGGACTTTCTAGCACAGATACGCAGTATTTT. Its protein product is CASSGGTGLSSTDTQYF.

This clonotype was seen more than once but under ten times. This rearrangement joins TRBV6-5 to TRBJ1-1, with D perhaps TRBD1 (6 bases). CDR1 and CDR2 (germline): MNHEY, SVGAGI. CDR3 length: 13 residues. The V end was cut by 2 bases, the J end by 3 bases, with 7 bases between. As DNA, the CDR3 is TGTGCCAGCAGTTACGAGGGGGACACTGAAGCTTTCTTT. Its protein is CASSYEGDTEAFF.

The chain carries TRBV20-1 and TRBJ2-7, with D possibly being TRBD1 or TRBD2 (5 bases each). The CDR3 covers 12 residues. Germline V lookup: CDR1 DFQATT, CDR2 SNEGSKA (reference sequence). The V end was cut by 3 bases, the J end by 3 bases, with 9 bases between. The CDR3 sequence: CSASGGVYEQYF. The CDR3 coding sequence is TGCAGTGCTAGTGGGGGAGTCTACGAGCAGTACTTC.

The chain links TRBV28 to TRBJ2-4; D ambiguous. The V and J ends lost 10 bases and 7 bases respectively, with 8 bases between them. This CDR3 has 10 amino acids. Germline loops: CDR1 MDHEN, CDR2 SYDVKM. CDR3: CATALNIQYF. The CDR3 DNA reads as TGTGCCACGGCCCTTAACATTCAGTACTTC.

This clonotype was detected only once. This chain links TRBV7-8 with TRBJ2-7; D is ambiguous. Deletions cut 4 bases from V and 0 bases from J, with 4 bases between. Looked up from germline, CDR1 is SGHVS and CDR2 is FQNEAQ. The CDR3 extends over 12 amino acids. The CDR3 protein is CASSSISYEQYF. CDR3 bases: TGTGCCAGCAGCTCTATCTCCTACGAGCAGTACTTC.

The chain employs TRBV5-1 and TRBJ1-1, with D uncertain. The germline CDR1 and CDR2 sequences are SGHRS and YFSETQ. Trimming removed 5 bases at V and 4 bases at J, with 12 bases between. The CDR3 spans 13 residues. CDR3 loop: CASSRMTPTEAFF. The DNA for the CDR3 is TGCGCCAGCAGTCGCATGACGCCCACTGAAGCTTTCTTT.

The chain joins TRBV28 to TRBJ1-6; D ambiguous. This CDR3 comprises 16 residues. V was shortened by 6 bases and J by 7 bases, with 19 bases between the two germline ends. CDR1 MDHEN and CDR2 SYDVKM come from the germline V gene. The CDR3 sequence: CASSLDEWSGNSPLHF. The DNA for the CDR3 is TGTGCCAGCAGCCTAGATGAGTGGTCGGGCAATTCACCCCTCCACTTT. The variable domain in full, with the rest retrieved from reference TRBV28 and TRBJ1-6, is DVKVTQSSRYLVKRTGEKVFLECVQDMDHENMFWYRQDPGLGLRLIYFSYDVKMKEKGDIPEGYSVSREKKERFSLILESASTNQTSMYLCASSLDEWSGNSPLHFGNGTRLTVT.